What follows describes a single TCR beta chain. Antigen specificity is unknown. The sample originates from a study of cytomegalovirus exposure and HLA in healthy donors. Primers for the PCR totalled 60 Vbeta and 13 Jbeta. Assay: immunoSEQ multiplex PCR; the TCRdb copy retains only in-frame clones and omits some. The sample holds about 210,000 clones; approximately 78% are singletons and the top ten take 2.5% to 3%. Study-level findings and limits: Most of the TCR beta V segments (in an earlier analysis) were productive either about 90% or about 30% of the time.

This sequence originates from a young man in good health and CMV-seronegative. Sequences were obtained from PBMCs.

The DNA of the CDR3 is TGTGCCAGCACCCCAAGGGGTGGGGATTCACCCCTCCACTTT. Its protein product is CASTPRGGDSPLHF. This chain joins TRBV6-1 and TRBJ1-6; a weak D match, TRBD1 (5 bases). Germline assignment: CDR1 MNHNS and CDR2 SASEGT. The CDR3 has 14 amino acids. V shed 7 bases and J shed 8 bases, with 15 bases lying between them.